The rows below give T cell receptor beta chains drawn from one sample of a study of identical twins. MiXCR, applied by TCRdb to the 5' RACE reads, yields one record per CDR3 protein. The sample lists 200,000 to 250,000 distinct CDR3 sequences, roughly 7.5% occurring once. A further study also used this sample, focusing on yellow fever vaccine responses in identical twins.

The sample comprised memory (CD45RO+) T cells sorted from blood. These receptor sequences come from a woman under 30 in good health. Both conserved end residues are part of each CDR3. D genes are given only for firm matches. Not all rows give a size; the values are once, few, many and, for expanded clones, a class.

TRBV6-5	TRBJ2-4	few	NA	TGTGCCAGCAGTTACTCGAGGAGAGAGCAAGAGAAGGGAACCAAAAACATTCAGTACTTC	CASSYSRREQEKGTKNIQYF
TRBV28	TRBJ1-2	many	NA	TGTGCCAGCAGGTCGGACAGAGCCTATGGCTACACCTTC	CASRSDRAYGYTF
TRBV7-2	TRBJ2-7	many	NA	TGTGCCAGCACAAACGGAGCCCACGAGCAGTACTTC	CASTNGAHEQYF
TRBV10-3	TRBJ2-5	NA	TRBD2	TGTGCCATCAGCCGGGACTACGTGCAAGAGACCCAGTACTTC	CAISRDYVQETQYF
TRBV20-1	TRBJ1-5	few	NA	TGCAGTGCTAGAGCGGGGAGCAATCAGCCCCAGCATTTT	CSARAGSNQPQHF
TRBV20-1	TRBJ2-2	NA	TRBD2	TGCAGTGCTAGAGAGGCCGGGGGGGCCCCGGACACCGGGGAGCTGTTTTTT	CSAREAGGAPDTGELFF
TRBV7-8	TRBJ2-1	many	NA	TGTGCCAGTGGGTCTACTAACAATGAGCAGTTCTTC	CASGSTNNEQFF
TRBV7-9	TRBJ2-1	few	NA	TGTGCCAGCAGCTTATCCCTACTAGCCGACACTTACAATGAGCAGTTCTTC	CASSLSLLADTYNEQFF
TRBV5-1	TRBJ2-7	many	NA	TGCGCCAGCAGCCCGGGAGGGACAGGGACCTACGAGCAGTACTTC	CASSPGGTGTYEQYF
TRBV7-9	TRBJ2-5	few	NA	TGTGCCAGCAGCTCGATAGAGAGGACGGTACAAGAGACCCAGTACTTC	CASSSIERTVQETQYF
TRBV18	TRBJ1-1	NA	TRBD1	TGTGCCAGCTCATTCAACCGGACAGGGAGGTGGAACACTGAAGCTTTCTTT	CASSFNRTGRWNTEAFF
TRBV28	TRBJ2-7	many	TRBD1	TGTGCCAGCAGTACGACAGGGGGCCCGTACGAGCAGTACTTC	CASSTTGGPYEQYF
TRBV5-4	TRBJ1-3	many	NA	TGTGCCAGCAGCTTGACTGGAGCTGGAAACACCATATATTTT	CASSLTGAGNTIYF
TRBV15	TRBJ2-2	many	NA	TGTGCCACCAGCAGAGATACCTTCCACACGGCAGCCGGGGAGCTGTTTTTT	CATSRDTFHTAAGELFF
TRBV12-3/TRBV12-4	TRBJ1-2	NA	NA	TGTGCCAGCAGTTTAGCGCAGGGGAAGGGAAGCTACACCTTC	CASSLAQGKGSYTF
TRBV7-3	TRBJ2-3	NA	TRBD2	TGTGCCAGCAGCCCGGCCCGGGGACTAGCGGGGGCAGATACGCAGTATTTT	CASSPARGLAGADTQYF
TRBV3-1	TRBJ1-2	many	NA	TGTGCCAGCAGCCAAGATAAGGGTCGAGGTGGCTACACCTTC	CASSQDKGRGGYTF
TRBV6-1	TRBJ1-2	few	NA	TGTGCCAGCAGTCCTCGGACAGCTAATGGCTACACCTTC	CASSPRTANGYTF
TRBV28	TRBJ2-1	many	NA	TGTGCCATCGAACCAACGTACCCAGATTACAATGAGCAGTTCTTC	CAIEPTYPDYNEQFF
TRBV25-1	TRBJ1-2	NA	NA	TGTGCCAGCAGTGAAGGGGGCCCCAACTATGGCTACACCTTC	CASSEGGPNYGYTF
TRBV4-1	TRBJ2-2	few	NA	TGCGCCAGCAGCCACCCGGACAGTAACACCGGGGAGCTGTTTTTT	CASSHPDSNTGELFF
TRBV27	TRBJ2-7	few	NA	TGTGCCAGCAGTTTAGGGAGTACCTACGAGCAGTACTTC	CASSLGSTYEQYF
TRBV15	TRBJ2-1	few	TRBD2	TGTGCCACCAGCAGAGACCCGACTAGCGGGGGGGGGCAGGATATCAATGAGCAGTTCTTC	CATSRDPTSGGGQDINEQFF
TRBV3-1	TRBJ2-1	NA	TRBD2	TGTACCAGCAGCAGACTAGCGGGGGGCACTTTTTCCTACAATGAGCAGTTCTTC	CTSSRLAGGTFSYNEQFF
TRBV5-4	TRBJ2-3	few	NA	TGTGCCAGCAGCCCCCGTGGAGGGGGGGGCACAGATACGCAGTATTTT	CASSPRGGGGTDTQYF
TRBV27	TRBJ1-2	few	NA	TGTGCCAGCAGTTTAAAGGGAGGTGGCTACACCTTC	CASSLKGGGYTF
TRBV20-1	TRBJ2-5	NA	TRBD2	TGCAGTGCAAAGACTAGCGGGCCGCAAGAGACCCAGTACTTC	CSAKTSGPQETQYF
TRBV12-3/TRBV12-4	TRBJ1-2	few	NA	TGTGCCAGCAGTTCCCTAGACTATGGCTACACCTTC	CASSSLDYGYTF
TRBV15	TRBJ2-1	many	NA	TGTGCCACCAGCAGAGACCGGGACTACAATGAGCAGTTCTTC	CATSRDRDYNEQFF
TRBV20-1	TRBJ2-5	many	TRBD1	TGCAGTGCTACTAACCCGACAGGGTGGCAAGAGACCCAGTACTTC	CSATNPTGWQETQYF
TRBV6-5	TRBJ1-4	many	NA	TGTGCCAGCAAGGGAGCGTATGAAAAACTGTTTTTT	CASKGAYEKLFF
TRBV6-5	TRBJ2-7	few	TRBD1	TGTGCCAGCAGTTATAAGGGACAGGGGATCTACGAGCAGTACTTC	CASSYKGQGIYEQYF
TRBV24-1	TRBJ2-1	many	TRBD2	TGTGCCACCAGTGATTTAGTTCAGAGCGGGAGGTCCACTGAGCAGTTCTTC	CATSDLVQSGRSTEQFF
TRBV9	TRBJ2-3	few	NA	TGTGCCAGCACTTCCCAAGGCCATCGCACAGATACGCAGTATTTT	CASTSQGHRTDTQYF
TRBV20-1	TRBJ2-7	few	TRBD1	TGCAGTGCCATCGGGACAGGGGGCTACGACGAGCAGTACTTC	CSAIGTGGYDEQYF
TRBV28	TRBJ2-6	NA	NA	TGTGCCAGCAGGATCCAGGGAGCGGGGGCCAACGTCCTGACTTTC	CASRIQGAGANVLTF
TRBV3-1	TRBJ2-2	few	NA	TGTGCCAGCAGCCAGCACAGTGGGGCCGGGGAGCTGTTTTTT	CASSQHSGAGELFF
TRBV20-1	TRBJ2-1	few	NA	TGCAGTGCTAGAAAGGGGGAGCCCTACAATGAGCAGTTCTTC	CSARKGEPYNEQFF
TRBV20-1	TRBJ2-7	NA	TRBD1	TGCAGTGCCCACGGGGACAGGGCTTACGAGCAGTACTTC	CSAHGDRAYEQYF
TRBV30	TRBJ2-5	NA	NA	TGTGCCCTTACGTACCCGAATAGTGGGACCCAGTACTTC	CALTYPNSGTQYF
TRBV5-1	TRBJ1-1	few	NA	TGCGCCAGCAGCTCCGGCCCCCCGAACACTGAAGCTTTCTTT	CASSSGPPNTEAFF
TRBV5-1	TRBJ2-2	NA	NA	TGCGCCAGCAGCTTCGTTAACGGGGAGCTGTTTTTT	CASSFVNGELFF
TRBV20-1	TRBJ2-5	few	TRBD2	TGCAGTGTGCGGGGGTGGGTTGAAGAGACCCAGTACTTC	CSVRGWVEETQYF
TRBV20-1	TRBJ1-1	NA	NA	TGCAGTGCCGAAGGGGGGGCAGTCATGAACACTGAAGCTTTCTTT	CSAEGGAVMNTEAFF
TRBV3-1	TRBJ1-2	NA	NA	TGTGCCAGCAGCCAAGACCCAGGGGGCTACACCTTC	CASSQDPGGYTF
TRBV11-2	TRBJ1-5	NA	NA	TGTGCCAGCAGCTTAGATCGACAGCTTACAAATCAGCCCCAGCATTTT	CASSLDRQLTNQPQHF
TRBV2	TRBJ2-5	NA	TRBD1	TGTGCCAGCAGTGAAGCGCTTCTGGACAGGGCGACCCAGTACTTC	CASSEALLDRATQYF
TRBV4-1	TRBJ1-5	many	NA	TGCGCCAGCAGCCAAGTCATTTCAGGGGTTGGAGGCAATCAGCCCCAGCATTTT	CASSQVISGVGGNQPQHF
TRBV10-3	TRBJ1-6	few	TRBD1	TGTGCCATCAGTGCCGGGACAGGGGGATCACCCCTCCACTTT	CAISAGTGGSPLHF